The rows below give T cell receptor beta chains drawn from one sample of a study of cytomegalovirus exposure and HLA in healthy donors. TCRdb's table, derived via immunoSEQ multiplex PCR, lists solely in-frame clones and lacks some. The sample carries some 190,000 clones, more than 75% recorded once. Sequenced: PBMCs. The receptors come from a woman in her 30s in good health and CMV-seropositive. CDR3s leave out the opening cysteine and the closing phenylalanine or tryptophan.

v_call cdr3_aa
TRBV5-8 ASSLAFFGLSNDNEQF
TRBV27 ASSLYRDEKLF
TRBV25-1 ASSASPIQETQY
TRBV15 ATSKGGSNQETQY
TRBV6-5 ASRREGVYEQF
TRBV29-1 SVGQGDYEQY
TRBV18 ASFRDTLYNEQF
TRBV4-1 ASSQVAGGVHEQF
TRBV27 ASSLTSTDTQY
TRBV28 ASSLQGGETEAF
TRBV28 ASSSSRGWPYEQY